The clone carrying this T cell receptor (beta chain) was found many times. The TCR beta CDR3 regions underwent amplification using RNA transcripts as the source. Using the HTBI primer set, a first-round RT-PCR was run on the TCR CDR3. TCRdb re-derived calls from the multiplex PCR reads in MiXCR, one entry per CDR3 protein. The sample has 530,000 or so distinct CDR3 sequences; roughly 18% are singletons. This sample stems from a study of T cells in Graves' hyperthyroidism and ophthalmopathy. The CDR3 has 13 amino acids. Trimming stripped 6 bases from V and 2 bases from J, with 8 bases between. The germline gives CDR1 MDHEN, CDR2 SYDVKM.

The TCR sequence derives from a woman between 18 and 30 years old with Graves' ophthalmopathy. The sample taken for sequencing was blood. The chain couples TRBV28 to TRBJ2-1; a possible D gene is TRBD1 (5 bases). The CDR3 DNA reads TGTGCCAGCAGACCGACAGCCTACAATGAGCAGTTCTTC. It encodes CASRPTAYNEQFF.